Listed here are 24 T cell receptor beta chains from one sample, sequenced in a study of blood T cells in healthy people across ages. With a J-beta primer mix and a sample-barcoded 5' primer, a second PCR ran about 7 to 12 cycles. TCRdb fed the 5' RACE reads into MiXCR, producing one record per CDR3 protein. Of some 1,000,000 distinct CDR3 sequences in the sample, around 25% were seen once. These data also formed part of another study, on T cells of mothers and their children.

Sequencing was done on a sample of blood. These receptors all stem from a girl aged 2 to 9 in good health.

V and J are TRBV20-1 and TRBJ1-4; D possibly corresponds to TRBD1 (5 bases). V lost 5 bases and J lost 6, with 7 bases in between. The CDR3 length is 11 residues. The germline CDR1 and CDR2 sequences are DFQATT and SNEGSKA (reference sequence). In DNA, the CDR3 is TGCAGTGCTGCGACAGATGAAAAACTGTTTTTT. Its translation is CSAATDEKLFF.

The CDR3 reads CASSLVGPPLRSGEQYF. The CDR3, as DNA: TGTGCCAGCAGCTTAGTCGGACCTCCCCTTAGGTCAGGCGAGCAGTACTTC. The J gene is TRBJ2-5, the V gene TRBV7-2; D not certain. Judging by the DNA end, TRBJ2-7 fits better; the J call may be wrong. The CDR3 is made up of 17 amino acids. Per germline, CDR1 SGHTA and CDR2 FQGNSA.

This sequence joins TRBV9 and TRBJ2-2; D uncertain. This CDR3 comprises 16 residues. With 0 bases removed from V and 6 bases from J, the gap between germline ends came to 15 bases. CDR1 is SGDLS, CDR2 YYNGEE, per germline. CDR3 sequence: CASSVATASGSGELFF. In DNA form, the CDR3 reads TGTGCCAGCAGCGTAGCTACGGCTAGTGGTTCCGGGGAGCTGTTTTTT.

This clonotype turned up a few times. This chain links TRBV7-9 with TRBJ2-3; perhaps TRBD2 as D (5 bases). This CDR3 comprises 16 residues. The germline V gene has CDR1 SEHNR and CDR2 FQNEAQ (reference sequence). The V end lost 2 bases, the J end lost 0 bases, and 12 bases lay between the germline ends. CDR3 sequence: CASSLPLGDSTDTQYF. The DNA for the CDR3 is TGTGCCAGCAGCTTACCACTAGGCGACAGCACAGATACGCAGTATTTT.

The V gene is TRBV28, the J gene TRBJ1-5; no firm D call. The V gene's germline CDR1 is MDHEN and CDR2 SYDVKM. The V end lost 5 bases, the J end lost 3 bases, and 11 bases lay between the germline ends. There are 14 residues in the CDR3. The CDR3 loop is CASSARRLNQPQHF. The CDR3 DNA is TGTGCCAGCAGTGCCCGTCGGCTCAATCAGCCCCAGCATTTT.

The CDR3 is CSAHRGQRDVWDSYEQYF. The DNA for the CDR3 is TGCAGTGCTCACAGGGGGCAAAGAGACGTGTGGGATTCCTACGAGCAGTACTTC. The J gene is TRBJ2-7, the V gene TRBV20-1; 9 bases line up with TRBD1. With 5 bases clipped from V and 1 base from J, the junction kept 18 bases outside the gene matches. This CDR3 is 18 amino acids long. Germline V CDR1 and CDR2: DFQATT, SNEGSKA (reference sequence).

This sequence joins TRBV12-3 or TRBV12-4 and TRBJ1-2; D gene unclear. This CDR3 is 13 amino acids long. V gave up 3 bases and J gave up 5 bases, with 10 bases separating them. The CDR3 region has the DNA TGTGCCAGCAGTTTGCAAAGGAGATATGGCTACACCTTC. It encodes CASSLQRRYGYTF.

This clonotype was observed a few times. The chain uses TRBV24-1 and TRBJ2-1, with no clear D. Per germline, CDR1 KGHDR and CDR2 SFDVKD. CDR3 length: 14 amino acids. Trimming took 5 bases from V and 6 from J, leaving 13 bases between them. This CDR3 is CATSARSVSNEQFF. CDR3 DNA sequence: TGTGCCACCAGTGCAAGGTCCGTTTCCAATGAGCAGTTCTTC.

A few counts support this clonotype. The chain links TRBV6-5 to TRBJ1-1; a possible D gene is TRBD1 (5 bases). From germline, CDR1 is MNHEY and CDR2 SVGAGI. This CDR3 spans 14 amino acids. V dropped 4 bases and J dropped 8 bases, with 17 bases sitting between them. The CDR3 reads CASSLPNGAGEAFF. For the CDR3, the DNA is TGTGCCAGCAGTTTGCCCAATGGGGCAGGGGAAGCTTTCTTT.

In its sample, this clonotype was seen a few times. The J gene is TRBJ1-1, the V gene TRBV2, with TRBD1 matching over 7 bases. The V gene's germline CDR1 is SNHLY and CDR2 FYNNEI. The CDR3 runs to 16 residues. Trimming removed 5 bases from V and 2 bases from J; junction bases left unmatched: 11. The CDR3 DNA reads as TGTGCCAGCAGTAAAGGGGGCCAACTCCTAAACACTGAAGCTTTCTTT. As protein: CASSKGGQLLNTEAFF.

The rearrangement uses TRBV7-2 and TRBJ2-2; D remains ambiguous. Germline lookup yields CDR1 SGHTA and CDR2 FQGNSA. The CDR3 has 14 amino acids. V was shortened by 6 bases and J by 6 bases, with 14 bases between the two germline ends. The CDR3 bases are TGTGCCAGCAGGACCCTACTGGGTCCCGGGGAGCTGTTTTTT. Residues: CASRTLLGPGELFF. Using reference TRBV7-2 and TRBJ2-2 for the parts outside the CDR3, the full variable domain is GAGVSQSPSNKVTEKGKDVELRCDPISGHTALYWYRQSLGQGLEFLIYFQGNSAPDKSGLPSDRFSAERTGGSVSTLTIQRTQQEDSAVYLCASRTLLGPGELFFGEGSRLTVL.

The J gene is TRBJ2-5, the V gene TRBV29-1; a possible D gene is TRBD2 (6 bases). Matching the DNA end better, TRBJ2-7 makes the J call doubtful. The CDR3 covers 13 residues. Germline V gives CDR1 SQVTM, CDR2 ANQGSEA. The chain's CDR3 is CSGRDSYSYEQYF. The CDR3 DNA reads TGCAGCGGCCGGGACTCCTACTCCTACGAGCAGTACTTC.

The chain combines TRBV20-1 with TRBJ1-1; tentatively, D is TRBD1 (6 bases). Trimming took 5 bases from V and 1 from J, leaving 8 bases between them. The CDR3 has 12 residues. Germline V CDR1 and CDR2: DFQATT, SNEGSKA (reference sequence). Here the CDR3 reads CSAQGGNTEAFF. Here the CDR3 DNA reads TGCAGTGCTCAAGGGGGGAACACTGAAGCTTTCTTT.

This clonotype was recorded a few times. This chain connects TRBV4-3 to TRBJ2-5; D is possibly TRBD1 (6 bases). Gene TRBJ2-7 matches the end of the DNA better, so the J call may be wrong. Germline lookup yields CDR1 LGHNA and CDR2 YSLEER. CDR3 length equals 13 residues. Written as DNA, the CDR3 is TGCGCCAGCAGCCAAAACAGGGTTTACGAGCAGTACTTC. This sequence encodes CASSQNRVYEQYF.

DNA of the CDR3: TGCAGTGCCCGCGGCCCGGGAGGTGAGACCCAGTACTTC. Amino acids: CSARGPGGETQYF. The chain is built from TRBV20-1 and TRBJ2-5, with 7 bases aligning to TRBD2. Trimming at V came to 6 bases and at J to 5 bases, leaving 9 bases not matched to a gene. Per the germline V gene, CDR1 is DFQATT and CDR2 is SNEGSKA (reference sequence). This CDR3 contains 13 residues.

A remark on this clonotype: One end of the junction fails to match germline, which may point to a read error. The J gene is TRBJ2-7, the V gene TRBV12-3 or TRBV12-4; D is perhaps TRBD2 (5 bases). The CDR3 covers 8 residues. This CDR3 is CASSFGNF. The CDR3 DNA follows: TGTGCCAGCAGTTTCGGGAACTTC.

There are a few counts of this clonotype. The chain joins TRBV5-1 to TRBJ2-5; D perhaps matches TRBD2 (6 bases). Matching the DNA end better, TRBJ2-1 makes the J call doubtful. CDR1 is SGHRS, CDR2 YFSETQ, per germline. CDR3 length equals 14 residues. DNA of the CDR3: TGCGCCAGCAGCCTCATACCGGGAGACAATGAGCAGTTCTTC. It translates to CASSLIPGDNEQFF.

This clonotype was detected a few times. The rearrangement links TRBV9 to TRBJ1-4; 7 nucleotides line up with TRBD1. This CDR3 comprises 15 residues. With 3 bases clipped from V and 0 bases from J, the junction kept 2 bases outside the gene matches. Germline CDR1 and CDR2: SGDLS and YYNGEE. The CDR3 sequence is CASSEQGTTNEKLFF. The DNA for the CDR3 is TGTGCCAGCAGCGAACAGGGGACAACTAATGAAAAACTGTTTTTT.

This rearrangement joins TRBV10-3 to TRBJ2-7; no reliable D call. The length of the CDR3 is 11 residues. The V gene's germline CDR1 is ENHRY and CDR2 SYGVKD. V lost 4 bases and J 3 bases, leaving 4 bases between the germline ends. Here the CDR3 reads CAISGHYEQYF. The CDR3 region has the DNA TGTGCCATCAGTGGACACTACGAGCAGTACTTC.

This chain joins TRBV5-1 and TRBJ2-5; D might be TRBD2 (7 bases). Matching the DNA end better, TRBJ2-1 makes the J call doubtful. Germline V gives CDR1 SGHRS, CDR2 YFSETQ. This CDR3 is built from 18 residues. The CDR3: CASSLDFSPGRGSDEQFF. The CDR3 coding sequence is TGCGCCAGCAGCTTGGATTTCAGTCCAGGGAGGGGGTCCGATGAGCAGTTCTTC.

This clonotype was observed at least ten times. The chain combines TRBV5-1 with TRBJ2-7; D ambiguous. The length of the CDR3 is 14 residues. Germline V gene data show CDR1 as SGHRS and CDR2 as YFSETQ. The V and J ends lost 0 bases and 1 base respectively, with 8 bases between them. The CDR3 nucleotides are TGCGCCAGCAGCTTGGGTGACACTTCCTACGAGCAGTACTTC. Its protein is CASSLGDTSYEQYF.

The chain has TRBV7-9 and TRBJ1-1; D is perhaps TRBD1 (5 bases). V lost 4 bases and J lost 3, with 12 bases in between. Per the germline V gene, CDR1 is SEHNR and CDR2 is FQNEAQ (reference sequence). The CDR3 covers 14 residues. The CDR3 loop reads CASSSTRGYTEAFF. The CDR3 DNA follows: TGTGCCAGCAGCTCGACCCGGGGGTACACTGAAGCTTTCTTT.

The rearrangement joins TRBV7-9 to TRBJ2-6; D is ambiguous. V lost 3 bases, J lost 0 bases, and 6 bases lay in between. The CDR3 consists of 15 residues. CDR1 and CDR2 (germline): SEHNR, FQNEAQ (reference sequence). Here the CDR3 DNA reads TGTGCCAGCAGCTTTGGGGACTCTGGGGCCAACGTCCTGACTTTC. Translated, it gives CASSFGDSGANVLTF.

Only a few counts were recorded for this clonotype. J is TRBJ2-3 and V is TRBV7-6, with D perhaps being TRBD1 or TRBD2 (7 bases each). CDR3 length equals 15 residues. Germline V gene lookup returns CDR1 SGHVS and CDR2 FNYEAQ. V was shortened by 3 bases and J by 10 bases, with 20 bases between the two germline ends. The CDR3 nucleotides are TGTGCCAGCAGCTTGGAAGGCGTCCAGGGGGGGCCGCAGTATTTT. Amino acid sequence: CASSLEGVQGGPQYF.